The clone carrying this TCR beta chain has only a few counts. As yet, its antigen is unknown. Each sample had at least 6.5 million PBMCs isolated. The sample belongs to a study of blood T cells in healthy people across ages. Primed by a sample-barcoded 5' primer and a J-beta primer mix, a second PCR proceeded for roughly 6 to 12 cycles. Using its own MiXCR run on the 5' RACE reads, TCRdb lists one record per CDR3 protein. Among roughly 1.5 million distinct CDR3 sequences listed, about 42% were seen once. Overall study findings and caveats: Greater diversity and more naive CD4+ cells were seen in long-lived donors than in aged donors.

Sequencing was done on a sample of blood. The clonotype comes from a woman in her late teens or twenties in good health.

The CDR3 protein is CASSYVGRMSADTQYF. CDR3 nucleotides: TGTGCCAGCAGTTACGTAGGGAGGATGTCCGCAGATACGCAGTATTTT. V and J are TRBV6-2 or TRBV6-3 and TRBJ2-3; D possibly corresponds to TRBD2 (6 bases). With 2 bases removed from V and 4 bases from J, the gap between germline ends came to 16 bases. The CDR3 length is 16 residues. CDR1 and CDR2 from the germline V gene are MNHEY and SVGEGT.